This T cell receptor beta chain was identified during a study of shared clonotypes between healthy human individuals. Overall study findings and caveats: The low donor count limited represented genetic and exposure-history diversity. Sampling covered blood only; tissue repertoires likely differ.

Genomic DNA of every subset was divided equally among multiple immunoSEQ plates. Using immunoSEQ multiplex PCR, the repertoire was profiled, and TCRdb retains in-frame clones only, with some absent. Of about half a million clones detected, about four fifths appear once; the ten largest clones hold over 10%. V dropped 4 bases and J dropped 2 bases, with 9 bases sitting between them. The CDR3 spans 13 residues. Germline V gene data show CDR1 as SGHRS and CDR2 as YFSETQ. Regarding this clone: Its antigen remains unknown.

Donors comprised healthy HIV-negative adults lacking recent acute infections or vaccinations. V and J are TRBV5-1 and TRBJ1-1; no firm D call. Sequencing was carried out using PBMCs. The sequence was collected from a woman in her forties in good health. Some clones in this sample may be carry-over from other donors' samples. The CDR3 DNA reads TGCGCCAGCAGCCCCGTTCCCAACACTGAAGCTTTCTTT. Its protein product is CASSPVPNTEAFF.